Listed below are T cell receptor beta chains from one sample, sequenced in a study of cytomegalovirus exposure and HLA in healthy donors. Assay used: immunoSEQ multiplex PCR; TCRdb lists only in-frame clones, some missing. The profile shows fewer than 200,000 clones, around 84% of them singletons. Sequencing input: PBMCs. Every receptor here comes from a young woman in good health and CMV-seronegative. CDR3s include the opening cysteine and the closing phenylalanine or tryptophan. D genes are given only for firm matches. For some rows the clone size is stated as once, few or many, or as a class when expanded; others skip it.

TRBJ1-2,TRBD1,NA,TRBV30,TGTGCCTGGCTCGGGACAGGTCGAATTCCCTATGGCTACACCTTC,CAWLGTGRIPYGYTF
TRBJ1-4,NA,NA,TRBV4-1,TGCGCCAGCAGCCTCCAGGGGTTGACTGAAAAACTGTTTTTT,CASSLQGLTEKLFF
TRBJ1-5,NA,NA,TRBV19,TGTGCCAGCCGGGACTCGTGGAGGGAGTGGCAGCCCCAGCATTTT,CASRDSWREWQPQHF
TRBJ2-1,NA,NA,TRBV7-2,TGTGCCAGCAGCTCCTATCTGGACAATGAGCAGTTCTTC,CASSSYLDNEQFF
TRBJ2-1,NA,NA,TRBV7-9,TGTGCCAGCAGCTCTATACCGGGGGTTGAGCAGTTCTTC,CASSSIPGVEQFF
TRBJ2-3,NA,NA,TRBV30,TGTGCCTGGACAGAATACACAGATACGCAGTATTTT,CAWTEYTDTQYF
TRBJ1-1,NA,NA,TRBV30,TGTGCCTGGGGGAAGCGGTGGACGTGGACTGAAGCTTTCTTT,CAWGKRWTWTEAFF
TRBJ1-5,NA,few,TRBV4-1,TGCGCCAGCAAATTGAGCCGGTATAGCAATCAGCCCCAGCATTTT,CASKLSRYSNQPQHF
TRBJ2-1,NA,NA,TRBV9,TGTGCCAGCAGCGAACGAGGGATATCCTACAATGAGCAGTTCTTC,CASSERGISYNEQFF
TRBJ2-5,TRBD1,NA,TRBV7-2,TGTGCCAGCAGTTGGGGGGGACAGGGGAACCAAGAGACCCAGTACTTC,CASSWGGQGNQETQYF